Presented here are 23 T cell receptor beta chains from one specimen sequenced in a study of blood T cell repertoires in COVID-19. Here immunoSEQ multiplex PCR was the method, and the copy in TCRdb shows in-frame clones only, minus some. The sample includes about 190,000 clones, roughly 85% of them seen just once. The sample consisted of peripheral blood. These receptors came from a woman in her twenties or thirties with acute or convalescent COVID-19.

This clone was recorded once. The CDR3 sequence is CASSSRGWHPDYGYTF. Written as DNA, the CDR3 is TGTGCCAGCAGCTCTAGGGGTTGGCATCCAGACTATGGCTACACCTTC. The gene calls are TRBV7-9 and TRBJ1-2; D might be TRBD1 (5 bases). The CDR3 spans 16 residues. The germline V gene has CDR1 SEHNR and CDR2 FQNEAQ (reference sequence). Trimming stripped 4 bases from V and 3 bases from J, with 18 bases between.

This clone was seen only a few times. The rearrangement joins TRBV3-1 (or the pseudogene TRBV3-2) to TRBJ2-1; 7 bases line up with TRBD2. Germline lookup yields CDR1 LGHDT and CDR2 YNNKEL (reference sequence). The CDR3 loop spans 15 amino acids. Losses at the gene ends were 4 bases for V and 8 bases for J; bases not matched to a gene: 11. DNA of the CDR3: TGTGCCAGCAGCCCCGCGGGCGGGAGATATGATGAGCAGTTCTTC. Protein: CASSPAGGRYDEQFF.

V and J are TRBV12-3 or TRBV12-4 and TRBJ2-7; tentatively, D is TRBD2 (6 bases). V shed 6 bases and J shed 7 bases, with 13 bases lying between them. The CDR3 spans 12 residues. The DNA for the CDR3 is TGTGCCAGCAGCCTGCTCGGAGGGGAGCAGTACTTC. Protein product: CASSLLGGEQYF.

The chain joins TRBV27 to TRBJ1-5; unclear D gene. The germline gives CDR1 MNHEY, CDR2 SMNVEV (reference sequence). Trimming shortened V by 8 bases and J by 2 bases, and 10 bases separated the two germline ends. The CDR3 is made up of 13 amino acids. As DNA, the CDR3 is TGTGCCAGCGCCGGTGATCGCAATCAGCCCCAGCATTTT. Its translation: CASAGDRNQPQHF.

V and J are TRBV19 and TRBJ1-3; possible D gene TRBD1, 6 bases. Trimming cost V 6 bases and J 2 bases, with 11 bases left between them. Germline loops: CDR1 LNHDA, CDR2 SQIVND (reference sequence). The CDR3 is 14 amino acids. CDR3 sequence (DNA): TGTGCCAGTAGCCCCTGGACAGCTGGAAACACCATATATTTT. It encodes CASSPWTAGNTIYF.

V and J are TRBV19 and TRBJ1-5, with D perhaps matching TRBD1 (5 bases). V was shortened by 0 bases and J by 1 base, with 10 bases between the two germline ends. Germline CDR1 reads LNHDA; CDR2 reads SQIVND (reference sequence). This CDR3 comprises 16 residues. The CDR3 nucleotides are TGTGCCAGTAGTATAGAGGGGGGACGAAGCAATCAGCCCCAGCATTTT. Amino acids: CASSIEGGRSNQPQHF.

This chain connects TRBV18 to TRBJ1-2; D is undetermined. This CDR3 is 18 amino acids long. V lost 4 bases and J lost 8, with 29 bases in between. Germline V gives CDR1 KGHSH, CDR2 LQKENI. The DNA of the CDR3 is TGTGCCAGCTCACACCCGCGAGGGCGGAAAAAATTAATCGGCGGCTACACCTTC. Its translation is CASSHPRGRKKLIGGYTF.

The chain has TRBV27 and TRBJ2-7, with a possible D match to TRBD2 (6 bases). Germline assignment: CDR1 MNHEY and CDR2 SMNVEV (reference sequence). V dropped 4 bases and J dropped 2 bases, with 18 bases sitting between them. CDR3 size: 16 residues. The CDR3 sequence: CASSSNAVVAAYEQYF. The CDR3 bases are TGTGCCAGCAGTTCGAACGCGGTCGTAGCGGCCTACGAGCAGTACTTC.

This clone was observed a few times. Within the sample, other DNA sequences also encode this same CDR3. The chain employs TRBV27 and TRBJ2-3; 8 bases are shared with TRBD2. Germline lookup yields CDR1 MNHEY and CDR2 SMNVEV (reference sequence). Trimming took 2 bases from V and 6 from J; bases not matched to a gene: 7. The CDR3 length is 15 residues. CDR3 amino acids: CASSLTSGGADTQYF. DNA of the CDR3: TGTGCCAGCAGTTTAACCAGCGGGGGAGCGGATACGCAGTATTTT.

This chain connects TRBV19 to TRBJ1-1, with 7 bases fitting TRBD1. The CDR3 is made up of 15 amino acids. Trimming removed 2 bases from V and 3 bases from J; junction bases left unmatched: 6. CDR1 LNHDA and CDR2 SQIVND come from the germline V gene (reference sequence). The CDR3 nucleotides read TGTGCCAGTAGTATATATACCGGGACAGACACTGAAGCTTTCTTT. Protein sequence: CASSIYTGTDTEAFF.

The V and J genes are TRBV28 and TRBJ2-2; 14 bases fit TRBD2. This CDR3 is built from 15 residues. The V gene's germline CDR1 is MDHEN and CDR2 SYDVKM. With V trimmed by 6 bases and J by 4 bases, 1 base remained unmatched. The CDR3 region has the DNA TGTGCCAGCAGGGGGACTAGCGGGAGCACCGGGGAGCTGTTTTTT. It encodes CASRGTSGSTGELFF.

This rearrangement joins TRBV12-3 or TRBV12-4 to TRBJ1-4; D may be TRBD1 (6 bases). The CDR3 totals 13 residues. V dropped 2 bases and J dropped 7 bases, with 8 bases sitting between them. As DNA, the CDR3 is TGTGCCAGCAGTTTATCAGGGGTTGAAAAACTGTTTTTT. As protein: CASSLSGVEKLFF.

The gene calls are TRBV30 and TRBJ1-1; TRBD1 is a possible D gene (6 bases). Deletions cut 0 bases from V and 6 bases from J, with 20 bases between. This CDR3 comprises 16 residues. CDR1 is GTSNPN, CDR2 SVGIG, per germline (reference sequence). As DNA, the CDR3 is TGTGCCTGGAGTGTAAAAATAGGGGGTTTTAAGCCTGAAGCTTTCTTT. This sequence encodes CAWSVKIGGFKPEAFF.

CDR3 protein: CASSLVGRGDFGSPLHF. CDR3 nucleotide sequence: TGCGCCAGCAGCTTGGTGGGCCGGGGTGATTTTGGTTCACCCCTCCACTTT. The chain joins TRBV5-1 to TRBJ1-6; D ambiguous. Germline CDR1 is SGHRS and CDR2 is YFSETQ. The ends were cut back, 0 bases at V and 9 bases at J, with 19 bases in the middle. This CDR3 is 17 amino acids long.

CDR3 region: CASSSSDNYEQYF. CDR3 coding DNA: TGTGCCAGCTCATCTAGCGATAACTACGAGCAGTACTTC. V and J are TRBV10-3 and TRBJ2-7; D is perhaps TRBD2 (6 bases). Germline values: CDR1 ENHRY, CDR2 SYGVKD. This CDR3 is built from 13 residues. V shed 10 bases and J shed 3 bases, with 16 bases lying between them.

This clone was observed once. DNA of the CDR3: TGTGCCATCAGTGCGGGGGAGACAGCGAGATATGGCTACACCTTC. Amino acid sequence: CAISAGETARYGYTF. The V and J genes are TRBV10-3 and TRBJ1-2, with a weak D call TRBD1 (5 bases). The germline gives CDR1 ENHRY, CDR2 SYGVKD. This CDR3 is built from 15 residues. V shed 4 bases and J shed 5 bases, with 17 bases lying between them.

DNA of the CDR3: TGTGCCAGCAGCGTCTCGGGACAGGGGGCTGCACCCCTCCACTTT. Its translation is CASSVSGQGAAPLHF. The gene calls are TRBV9 and TRBJ1-6, with 12 bases that match TRBD1. Germline CDR1 SGDLS, CDR2 YYNGEE. The junction had 5 bases not matched to a gene; V was cut back by 2 bases and J by 11 bases. The CDR3 totals 15 residues.

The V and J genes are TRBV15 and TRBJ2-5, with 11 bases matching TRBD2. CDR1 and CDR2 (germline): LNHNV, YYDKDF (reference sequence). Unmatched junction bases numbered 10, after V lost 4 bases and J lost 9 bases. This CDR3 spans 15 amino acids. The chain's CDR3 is CATSTLAGGSRAQYF. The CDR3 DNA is TGTGCCACCAGCACCCTAGCGGGAGGTAGCAGGGCCCAGTACTTC.

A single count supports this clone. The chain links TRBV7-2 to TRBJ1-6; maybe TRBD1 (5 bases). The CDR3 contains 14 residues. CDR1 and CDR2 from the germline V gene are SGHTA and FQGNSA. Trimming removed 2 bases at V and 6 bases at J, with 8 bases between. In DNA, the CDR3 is TGTGCCAGCAGCTTAAAGGGACTTAATTCACCCCTCCACTTT. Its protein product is CASSLKGLNSPLHF.

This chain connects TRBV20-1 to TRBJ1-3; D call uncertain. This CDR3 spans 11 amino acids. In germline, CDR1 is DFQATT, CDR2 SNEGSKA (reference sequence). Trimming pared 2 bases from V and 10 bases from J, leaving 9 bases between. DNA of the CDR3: TGCAGTGCTAGACACGAACGGACCATATATTTT. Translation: CSARHERTIYF.

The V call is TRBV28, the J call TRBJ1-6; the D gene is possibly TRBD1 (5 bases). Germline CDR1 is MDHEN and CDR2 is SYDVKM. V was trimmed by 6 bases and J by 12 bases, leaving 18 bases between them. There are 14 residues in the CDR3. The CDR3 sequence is CASSALAGGEPLHF. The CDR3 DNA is TGTGCCAGCAGCGCGCTCGCGGGGGGGGAACCCCTCCACTTT.

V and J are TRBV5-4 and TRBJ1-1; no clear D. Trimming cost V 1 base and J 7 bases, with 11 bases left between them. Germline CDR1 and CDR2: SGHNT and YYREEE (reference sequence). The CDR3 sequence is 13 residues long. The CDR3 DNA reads TGTGCCAGCAGCTTGTGGCCCCCCAATGAAGCTTTCTTT. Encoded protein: CASSLWPPNEAFF.

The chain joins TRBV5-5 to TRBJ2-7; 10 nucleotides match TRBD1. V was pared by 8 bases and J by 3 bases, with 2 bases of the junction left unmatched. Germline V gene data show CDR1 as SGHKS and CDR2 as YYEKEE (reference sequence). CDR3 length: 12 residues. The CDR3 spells CASWDRGYEQYF. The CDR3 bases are TGTGCCAGTTGGGACAGGGGCTACGAGCAGTACTTC.